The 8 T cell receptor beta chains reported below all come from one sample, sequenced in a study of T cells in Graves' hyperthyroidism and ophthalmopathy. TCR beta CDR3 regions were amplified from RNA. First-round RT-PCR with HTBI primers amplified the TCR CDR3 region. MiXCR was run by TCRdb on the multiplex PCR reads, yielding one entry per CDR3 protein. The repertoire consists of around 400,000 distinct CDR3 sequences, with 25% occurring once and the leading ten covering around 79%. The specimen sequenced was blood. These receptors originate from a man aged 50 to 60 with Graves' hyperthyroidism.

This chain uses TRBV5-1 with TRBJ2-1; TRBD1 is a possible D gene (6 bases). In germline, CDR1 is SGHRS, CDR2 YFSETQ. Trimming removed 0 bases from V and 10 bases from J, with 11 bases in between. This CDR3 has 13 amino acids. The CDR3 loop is CASSLAERGEQFF. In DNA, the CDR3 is TGCGCCAGCAGCTTGGCCGAGAGGGGGGAGCAGTTCTTC.

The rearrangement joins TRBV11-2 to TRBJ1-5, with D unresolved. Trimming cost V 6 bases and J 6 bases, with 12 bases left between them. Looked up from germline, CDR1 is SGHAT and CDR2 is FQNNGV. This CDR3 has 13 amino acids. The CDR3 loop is CASSQRGGQPQHF. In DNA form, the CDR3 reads TGTGCCAGCAGTCAAAGAGGTGGTCAGCCCCAGCATTTT.

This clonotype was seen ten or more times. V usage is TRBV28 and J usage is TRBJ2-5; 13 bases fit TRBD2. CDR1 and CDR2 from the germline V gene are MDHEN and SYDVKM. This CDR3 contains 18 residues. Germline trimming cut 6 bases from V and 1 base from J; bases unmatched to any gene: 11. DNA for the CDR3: TGTGCCAGCAGCCACGCTGGACTAGCGGGGGACTTCCAAGAGACCCAGTACTTC. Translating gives CASSHAGLAGDFQETQYF.

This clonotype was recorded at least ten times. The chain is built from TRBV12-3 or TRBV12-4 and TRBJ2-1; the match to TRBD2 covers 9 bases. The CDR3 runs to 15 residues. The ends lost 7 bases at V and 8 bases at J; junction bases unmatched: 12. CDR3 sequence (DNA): TGTGCCAGCACCTTTGGCGGGAGGGCCATAGATGAGCAGTTCTTC. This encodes CASTFGGRAIDEQFF.

Written as DNA, the CDR3 is TGTGCCAGCAGCCAAGGCGGCTACCAAGAGACCCAGTACTTC. It codes for CASSQGGYQETQYF. The J gene is TRBJ2-5, the V gene TRBV3-1; D remains ambiguous. The germline V gene encodes CDR1 LGHDT and CDR2 YNNKEL (reference sequence). Trimming stripped 1 base from V and 0 bases from J, with 6 bases between. The CDR3 consists of 14 residues.

The CDR3, as DNA: TGCAGTGTCCGACGAGGTCCAGGCTCCTACGAGCAGTACTTC. Protein: CSVRRGPGSYEQYF. V is TRBV20-1 and J is TRBJ2-7; D uncertain. Germline V gives CDR1 DFQATT, CDR2 SNEGSKA (reference sequence). The germline V and J ends were trimmed by 7 bases and 0 bases, with 16 bases remaining between them. The CDR3 is made up of 14 amino acids.

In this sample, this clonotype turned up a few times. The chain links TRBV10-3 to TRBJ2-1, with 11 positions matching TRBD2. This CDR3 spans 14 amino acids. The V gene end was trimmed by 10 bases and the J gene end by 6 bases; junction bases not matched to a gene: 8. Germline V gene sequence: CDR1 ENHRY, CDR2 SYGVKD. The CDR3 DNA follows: TGTGCCAAACACCGGACTAGCGGGCGCAATGAGCAGTTCTTC. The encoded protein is CAKHRTSGRNEQFF.

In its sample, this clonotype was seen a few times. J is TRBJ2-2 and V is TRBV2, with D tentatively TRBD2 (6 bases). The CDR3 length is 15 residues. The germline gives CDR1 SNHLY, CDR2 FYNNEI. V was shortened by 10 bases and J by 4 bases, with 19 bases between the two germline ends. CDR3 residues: CATREVGASTGELFF. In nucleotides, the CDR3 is TGTGCCACTAGGGAGGTGGGCGCGAGCACCGGGGAGCTGTTTTTT.